This T cell receptor beta chain came from a study of glioma-infiltrating T cells after dendritic cell vaccination. Study in general: Treatment, given 2003 to 2012, was autologous tumor lysate-pulsed dendritic cell vaccination.

About this clone: The antigen is not known.

Deletions cut 0 bases from V and 15 bases from J, with 24 bases between. CDR3 length: 16 residues. Germline V CDR1 and CDR2: MNHEY, SVGAGI. This table comes from immunoSEQ multiplex PCR, and its TCRdb copy is limited to in-frame clones, with some not included. This repertoire shows about 30,000 clones, 90% found once; its top ten account for under 2.5%. Notes on the study in general: Survival was not directly related to TCR clonality in these patients.

This clonotype originated in a human donor with glioblastoma. The chain joins TRBV6-5 to TRBJ2-1; a weak D match, TRBD2 (6 bases). Sequenced here: blood, sampled before dendritic cell vaccination. The CDR3 DNA follows: TGTGCCAGCAGTTACTCGGGTCGACAGCCCACTAGCTTTCGGTTCTTC. It codes for CASSYSGRQPTSFRFF.